This record concerns one T cell receptor (beta chain) sequence. What it binds is not known. The data derive from a study of metastatic and nonmetastatic thyroid tumors. Thyroid surgery had not been preceded by any treatment in any patient. V dropped 9 bases and J dropped 2 bases, with 16 bases sitting between them. The CDR3 is 14 residues long. CDR1 LNHDA and CDR2 SQIVND come from the germline V gene (reference sequence). TCRdb recomputed clones from the PCR reads via MiXCR. The table records some 15,000 clones, 25% to 30% of them present only once. Study-wide results and caveats: Benign nodules were reported to have significantly lower TCR beta diversity than malignant thyroid tumors, in blood and tumor.

This sequence joins TRBV19 and TRBJ2-5; either TRBD1 or TRBD2 may fit D (5 bases each). The TCR sequence derives from a female donor with papillary thyroid cancer or a benign thyroid nodule (not recorded which). Some clones in this sample may be carry-over from other donors' samples. The sample comprised adjacent normal tissue. Here the CDR3 DNA reads TGTGCCAGCAGCCGAGGGACCGAACAAGAGACCCAGTACTTC. Encoded protein: CASSRGTEQETQYF. Using reference TRBV19 and TRBJ2-5 for the parts outside the CDR3, the full variable domain is DGGITQSPKYLFRKEGQNVTLSCEQNLNHDAMYWYRQDPGQGLRLIYYSQIVNDFQKGDIAEGYSVSREKKESFPLTVTSAQKNPTAFYLCASSRGTEQETQYFGPGTRLLVL.